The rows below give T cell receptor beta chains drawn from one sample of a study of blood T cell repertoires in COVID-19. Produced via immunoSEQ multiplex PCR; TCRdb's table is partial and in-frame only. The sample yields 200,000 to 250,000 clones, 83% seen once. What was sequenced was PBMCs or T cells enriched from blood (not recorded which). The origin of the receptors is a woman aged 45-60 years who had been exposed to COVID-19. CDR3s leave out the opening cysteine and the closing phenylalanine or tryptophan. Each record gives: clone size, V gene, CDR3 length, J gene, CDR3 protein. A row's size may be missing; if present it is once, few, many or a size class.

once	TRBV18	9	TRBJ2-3	ASSATDTQY
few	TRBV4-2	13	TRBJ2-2	ASSQEGLNTGELF
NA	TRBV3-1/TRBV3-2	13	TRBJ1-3	ASSLRGLSGNTIY
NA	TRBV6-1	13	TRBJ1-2	ATCPREGAPGGYT
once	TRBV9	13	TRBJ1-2	ASSPQGRGLGGYT
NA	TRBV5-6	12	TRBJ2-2	ASRASGGTGELF
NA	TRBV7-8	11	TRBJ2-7	ASSLEWQREQY
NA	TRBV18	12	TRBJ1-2	ASSRGTANYGYT
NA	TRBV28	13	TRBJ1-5	ASSLLQASNQPQH
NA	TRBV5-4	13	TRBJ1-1	ASSPTTVANTEAF
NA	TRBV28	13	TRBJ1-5	ASSAGRPRLQPQH
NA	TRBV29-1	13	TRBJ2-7	SVEGRDRGSYEQY
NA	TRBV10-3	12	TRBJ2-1	AISALLQGDEQF
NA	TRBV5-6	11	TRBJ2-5	ASSLVGIETQY
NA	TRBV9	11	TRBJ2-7	ASSPSGVNEQY
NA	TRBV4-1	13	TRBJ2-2	ASSQESSRTGELF
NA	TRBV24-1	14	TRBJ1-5	ATSDRGWVGNQPQH
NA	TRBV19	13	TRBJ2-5	ASSIRTGTQETQY
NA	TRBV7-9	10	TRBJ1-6	ASSSENSPLH
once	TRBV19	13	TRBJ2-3	ASSFGTGHADTQY
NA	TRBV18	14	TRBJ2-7	ASSPSTGPGGYEQY
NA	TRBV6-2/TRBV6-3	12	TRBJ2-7	ASSYGGGGYEQY
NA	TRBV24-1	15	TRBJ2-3	ATSDLGSGESTDTQY
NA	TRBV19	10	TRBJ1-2	ASSIAGNGYT
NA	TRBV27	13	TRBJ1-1	ASSLMFGGGTEAF
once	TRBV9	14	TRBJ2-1	ASSVLQGSSYNEQF
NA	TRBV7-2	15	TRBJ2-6	ASSSKGAHSGANVLT
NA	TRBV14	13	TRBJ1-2	ASSQDSRAEYGYT
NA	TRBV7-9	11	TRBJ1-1	ASSLDKNTEAF
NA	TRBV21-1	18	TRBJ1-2	ASSKPLTRDRGQPRFGYT
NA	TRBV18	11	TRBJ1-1	ASSLKESTEAF
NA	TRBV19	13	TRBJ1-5	ASRLSPAGFQPQH
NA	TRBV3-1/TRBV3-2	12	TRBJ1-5	ASSQGTGLQPQH
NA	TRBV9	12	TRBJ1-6	ASSTREVNSPLH
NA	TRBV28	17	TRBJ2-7	ASSLGVGPSGGDPYEQY